Sequencing of this T cell receptor beta chain was carried out in a study of shared clonotypes between healthy human individuals. Study-level findings and limits: Few donors restricted represented genetic and exposure-history diversity.

Libraries were prepared by immunoSEQ multiplex PCR; TCRdb keeps only in-frame clonotypes and omits some of them. The sample has about 2 million clones, around 95% seen once. A word on this clone: The antigen is not known.

Sequenced input: naive CD4+ T cells sorted from blood. The subset was: CD45RA+ positively selected. This clonotype was obtained from a man younger than 30 in good health.

CDR3 DNA sequence: TGCGCCAGCAGTGCCTCGACCGGGACCCTGCCTAAGACGCAGTATTTT. Protein sequence: CASSASTGTLPKTQYF. The chain employs TRBV10-1 and TRBJ2-3; the D gene could be TRBD1 or TRBD2 (5 bases each). The germline V gene has CDR1 WNHNN and CDR2 SYGVQD (reference sequence). Deletions cut 4 bases from V and 9 bases from J, with 23 bases between. This CDR3 region has 16 residues.